A selection of T cell receptor beta chains follows, all from one sample in a study of T cells in Graves' hyperthyroidism and ophthalmopathy. TCRdb independently ran MiXCR on the multiplex PCR reads; one entry per CDR3 protein. The table records about 380,000 distinct CDR3 sequences, around 13% of them present only once. The sequencing sample was made of blood. All receptors derive from a woman under 40 with Graves' ophthalmopathy. Each CDR3 is given with its conserved first and last residue. D genes are given only for firm matches. A clone size is listed for some rows: how often the clone was seen (once, few, many), or a class if it is expanded.

v_call	j_call	clone_size	d_call	cdr3_aa	cdr3_nt
TRBV11-2	TRBJ2-7	NA	NA	CASSPSPTMEQYF	TGTGCCAGCAGCCCCAGTCCCACTATGGAGCAGTACTTC
TRBV6-1	TRBJ2-5	many	NA	CASSDRPGGPHQETQYF	TGTGCCAGCAGTGACCGACCAGGGGGGCCACACCAAGAGACCCAGTACTTC
TRBV28	TRBJ1-2	many	TRBD1	CASSLGQGNGYTF	TGTGCCAGCAGTTTAGGACAGGGAAATGGCTACACCTTC
TRBV2	TRBJ2-3	many	TRBD2	CASSERLAGKQRTDTQYF	TGTGCCAGCAGTGAACGACTAGCGGGGAAACAGCGCACAGATACGCAGTATTTT
TRBV11-2	TRBJ2-5	many	NA	CASSPRLTGVRETQYF	TGTGCCAGCAGCCCCCGTCTTACGGGGGTCAGGGAGACCCAGTACTTC
TRBV19	TRBJ2-2	few	NA	CASSRVIPTGELFF	TGTGCCAGTAGTAGAGTAATTCCCACCGGGGAGCTGTTTTTT
TRBV9	TRBJ1-6	few	TRBD1	CASSLTGGFNSPLHF	TGTGCCAGCAGTCTTACAGGGGGTTTTAATTCACCCCTCCACTTT
TRBV12-3/TRBV12-4	TRBJ1-3	NA	TRBD1	CASSWTGPDGNTIYF	TGTGCCAGCAGTTGGACAGGGCCAGATGGAAACACCATATATTTT
TRBV6-6	TRBJ1-6	many	NA	CASSYSSAGFSSPLHF	TGTGCCAGCAGTTACTCGAGCGCGGGTTTCAGTTCACCCCTCCACTTT
TRBV6-1	TRBJ2-5	few	TRBD2	CATGGDSEGETQYF	TGTGCCACCGGGGGGGACTCTGAGGGGGAGACCCAGTACTTC
TRBV20-1	TRBJ2-1	many	NA	CSAGGGQSEQFF	TGCAGTGCCGGGGGAGGACAGTCTGAGCAGTTCTTC
TRBV12-3/TRBV12-4	TRBJ1-3	many	NA	CASSDLDTIYF	TGTGCCAGCAGTGACCTAGACACCATATATTTT
TRBV12-3/TRBV12-4	TRBJ1-3	many	NA	CASSLRRDSGNTIYF	TGTGCCAGCAGCCTTAGGAGGGACTCTGGAAACACCATATATTTT
TRBV9	TRBJ2-2	few	NA	CASSVVPDPDPGELFF	TGTGCCAGCAGCGTAGTGCCTGACCCCGACCCCGGGGAGCTGTTTTTT
TRBV2	TRBJ2-3	many	TRBD2	CASSGLAGYTDTQYF	TGTGCCAGCAGTGGATTAGCGGGATACACAGATACGCAGTATTTT
TRBV7-3	TRBJ2-1	many	TRBD1	CASSSLTDRDNEQFF	TGTGCCAGCAGTTCCCTGACAGACAGGGACAATGAGCAGTTCTTC
TRBV18	TRBJ2-3	many	NA	CASSPPPSYNAADTQYF	TGTGCCAGCTCACCACCGCCCAGCTATAACGCCGCAGATACGCAGTATTTT
TRBV18	TRBJ2-5	many	NA	CASSPKYVVAEETQYF	TGTGCCAGCTCACCAAAATACGTGGTAGCGGAAGAGACCCAGTACTTC
TRBV27	TRBJ2-7	NA	NA	CASSPNSRQLLSYEQYF	TGTGCCAGCAGCCCCAATTCGAGACAGTTACTCTCCTACGAGCAGTACTTC
TRBV7-8	TRBJ2-2	many	NA	CASSLVSPNTGELFF	TGTGCCAGCAGCTTAGTTTCTCCGAACACCGGGGAGCTGTTTTTT
TRBV19	TRBJ1-5	NA	NA	CATPGRPQHF	TGTGCCACCCCAGGGAGGCCCCAGCATTTT
TRBV6-2/TRBV6-3	TRBJ2-1	many	TRBD2	CASRQTGTSYNEQFF	TGTGCCAGCAGACAGACCGGGACTAGCTACAATGAGCAGTTCTTC
TRBV5-1	TRBJ2-1	few	NA	CASSLAPGESYNEQFF	TGCGCCAGCAGCTTGGCCCCGGGTGAAAGCTACAATGAGCAGTTCTTC
TRBV2	TRBJ1-2	many	NA	CASSESDFGYTF	TGTGCCAGCAGTGAATCAGATTTTGGCTACACCTTC
TRBV30	TRBJ1-1	many	TRBD1	CAWADRAIEAFF	TGTGCCTGGGCCGACAGGGCAATTGAAGCTTTCTTT
TRBV6-2/TRBV6-3	TRBJ2-2	many	NA	CATNPVVAGELFF	TGTGCCACCAACCCCGTTGTGGCCGGGGAGCTGTTTTTT
TRBV28	TRBJ1-2	NA	NA	CASSLGTVVGGYTF	TGTGCCAGCAGTTTAGGTACGGTTGTAGGTGGCTACACCTTC
TRBV7-9	TRBJ1-5	few	TRBD1	CASSPTGQDSNQPQHF	TGTGCCAGCAGCCCAACGGGACAGGATAGCAATCAGCCCCAGCATTTT
TRBV27	TRBJ1-2	many	NA	CASSFDGYGGYTF	TGTGCCAGCAGTTTTGACGGCTATGGGGGCTACACCTTC
TRBV11-2	TRBJ1-1	many	NA	CASSLVRGAEAFF	TGTGCCAGCAGCCTGGTAAGGGGGGCTGAAGCTTTCTTT
TRBV12-3/TRBV12-4	TRBJ2-5	many	NA	CASSLGRAQETQYF	TGTGCCAGCAGTTTGGGCAGGGCCCAAGAGACCCAGTACTTC
TRBV10-3	TRBJ1-2	few	NA	CAISDPSRIYGYTF	TGTGCCATCAGCGACCCTTCACGAATATATGGCTACACCTTC
TRBV2	TRBJ2-3	many	NA	CASSEIASRTDTQYF	TGTGCCAGCAGTGAAATTGCTAGCCGCACAGATACGCAGTATTTT
TRBV2	TRBJ1-5	NA	NA	CASRVISNQPQHF	TGTGCCAGCAGAGTAATTAGCAATCAGCCCCAGCATTTT
TRBV6-5	TRBJ1-6	many	NA	CASSYSGARSPLHF	TGTGCCAGCAGTTACTCAGGGGCCCGGTCACCCCTCCACTTT
TRBV7-3	TRBJ2-2	many	NA	CASSLKASGELFF	TGTGCCAGCAGCTTAAAGGCCTCCGGGGAGCTGTTTTTT
TRBV5-6	TRBJ1-1	many	NA	CASSLVSSGPGTEAFF	TGTGCCAGCAGCTTGGTGAGTTCAGGGCCGGGCACTGAAGCTTTCTTT
TRBV5-4	TRBJ2-1	NA	NA	CASSLYGRNEQFF	TGTGCCAGCAGCTTGTATGGTAGGAATGAGCAGTTCTTC
TRBV28	TRBJ1-3	few	NA	CASSFHSGGLGNTIYF	TGTGCCAGCAGTTTCCATTCCGGGGGGCTTGGAAACACCATATATTTT
TRBV11-2	TRBJ2-1	many	NA	CASSRIVESSYNEQFF	TGTGCCAGCAGTCGGATAGTCGAAAGCTCCTACAATGAGCAGTTCTTC
TRBV6-1	TRBJ1-2	few	NA	CASLSGGEWNGYTF	TGTGCCAGCTTGTCCGGGGGCGAATGGAATGGCTACACCTTC
TRBV20-1	TRBJ2-3	few	NA	CSARTGTDTQYF	TGCAGTGCTAGAACAGGTACAGATACGCAGTATTTT
TRBV2	TRBJ1-2	many	NA	CASSEYDTSRYGYTF	TGTGCCAGCAGTGAATATGACACTTCCCGCTATGGCTACACCTTC
TRBV7-9	TRBJ2-3	many	NA	CASSLEPADTQYF	TGTGCCAGCAGCTTAGAACCTGCAGATACGCAGTATTTT
TRBV7-9	TRBJ1-1	many	TRBD1	CASSPSGYGQGFVAEAFF	TGTGCCAGCAGCCCAAGCGGTTATGGACAGGGCTTCGTCGCTGAAGCTTTCTTT
TRBV20-1	TRBJ2-5	many	NA	CSARDLPGVGTQYF	TGCAGTGCTAGAGATCTCCCGGGGGTCGGGACCCAGTACTTC
TRBV4-2	TRBJ1-1	few	TRBD1	CASGGAGITEAFF	TGTGCCTCAGGGGGTGCGGGTATCACTGAAGCTTTCTTT